The 21 T cell receptor beta chains below were found in one sample sequenced in a study of blood T cell repertoires in COVID-19. Libraries were prepared by immunoSEQ multiplex PCR; TCRdb keeps only in-frame clonotypes and omits some of them. The repertoire consists of approximately 150,000 clones, with under 95% occurring once and the leading ten covering approximately 5%. The source material was peripheral blood. The receptor source for this set is a man in his late teens or twenties with COVID-19, enrolled during active disease.

Only one count was recorded for this clone. This chain links TRBV13 with TRBJ2-3; D is ambiguous. This CDR3 has 15 amino acids. CDR1 is PRHDT and CDR2 is FYEKMQ in the germline V gene (reference sequence). V was cut by 5 bases and J by 1 base, with 13 bases left in between. CDR3 in amino acids: CASSPARERTDTQYF. In DNA, the CDR3 is TGTGCCAGCAGCCCCGCTCGAGAGCGCACAGATACGCAGTATTTT.

The rearrangement links TRBV4-1 to TRBJ2-6, with 7 nucleotides matching TRBD2. The trim removed 1 base at V and 0 bases at J, leaving 9 bases unmatched. This CDR3 has 19 amino acids. Germline V gives CDR1 MGHRA, CDR2 YSYEKL. CDR3 coding DNA: TGCGCCAGCAGCCAAGTTGGCCTAGCGGACCCCTCTGGGGCCAACGTCCTGACTTTC. It specifies CASSQVGLADPSGANVLTF.

The rearrangement joins TRBV7-9 to TRBJ2-4; 7 bases are shared with TRBD1. CDR3 length: 16 residues. Trimming cost V 5 bases and J 2 bases; bases outside gene matches: 9. Germline CDR1 SEHNR, CDR2 FQNEAQ (reference sequence). CDR3 region: CASSPDRFGPKNIQYF. The CDR3 DNA sequence: TGTGCCAGCAGCCCGGACAGGTTTGGGCCCAAAAACATTCAGTACTTC.

The chain carries TRBV27 and TRBJ1-5, with D unclear. V gave up 10 bases and J gave up 4 bases, with 11 bases separating them. Germline values: CDR1 MNHEY, CDR2 SMNVEV (reference sequence). The CDR3 is 12 amino acids. CDR3: CATGLTNQPQHF. DNA for the CDR3: TGTGCCACCGGACTGACTAATCAGCCCCAGCATTTT.

The J gene is TRBJ1-1, the V gene TRBV11-1; the match to TRBD1 covers 10 bases. The CDR3 is made up of 16 amino acids. CDR1 is SGHAT, CDR2 FQDESV, per germline (reference sequence). V lost 2 bases, J lost 1 base, and 4 bases stayed unmatched. CDR3 sequence: CASSLKRTGGNTEAFF. CDR3 nucleotides: TGTGCCAGCAGCTTAAAACGGACAGGGGGGAACACTGAAGCTTTCTTT. The full variable domain, with the rest looked up from reference TRBV11-1 and TRBJ1-1, is EAEVAQSPRYKITEKSQAVAFWCDPISGHATLYWYRQILGQGPELLVQFQDESVVDDSQLPKDRFSAERLKGVDSTLKIQPAELGDSAMYLCASSLKRTGGNTEAFFGQGTRLTVV.

This clone was observed a single time. The gene calls are TRBV18 and TRBJ2-7, with 7 positions matching TRBD2. Per germline, CDR1 KGHSH and CDR2 LQKENI. The trim removed 3 bases at V and 2 bases at J, leaving 1 base unmatched. The CDR3 totals 13 residues. The CDR3 here is CASSPLAAYEQYF. CDR3 sequence (DNA): TGTGCCAGCTCACCCCTAGCGGCCTACGAGCAGTACTTC.

The chain links TRBV24-1 to TRBJ2-3; 11 nucleotides align to TRBD2. V dropped 7 bases and J dropped 2; count of bases not matched to a gene: 4. The CDR3 is 15 amino acids. Per the germline V gene, CDR1 is KGHDR and CDR2 is SFDVKD. CDR3 DNA: TGTGCCACCAGCCGACTAGCGGGATCCACAGATACGCAGTATTTT. This encodes CATSRLAGSTDTQYF.

The chain carries TRBV9 and TRBJ1-3; TRBD1 might be the D (6 bases). With 3 bases removed from V and 0 bases from J, the gap between germline ends came to 10 bases. Germline V gene sequence: CDR1 SGDLS, CDR2 YYNGEE. CDR3 length: 15 residues. Here the CDR3 DNA reads TGTGCCAGCAGCGCCGGGACACTCTCTGGAAACACCATATATTTT. This gives the protein CASSAGTLSGNTIYF.

Notes on this clone: Other DNA sequences in this sample translate to the same CDR3. The V call is TRBV7-9, the J call TRBJ1-1, with a possible D match to TRBD1 (6 bases). The CDR3 contains 13 residues. Germline CDR1 reads SEHNR; CDR2 reads FQNEAQ (reference sequence). Deletions cut 1 base from V and 4 bases from J, with 7 bases between. The CDR3 region is CASSLEGGTEAFF. As DNA, the CDR3 is TGTGCCAGCAGCTTAGAAGGGGGCACTGAAGCTTTCTTT. The whole variable domain, remainder taken from reference TRBV7-9 and TRBJ1-1, is DTGVSQNPRHKITKRGQNVTFRCDPISEHNRLYWYRQTLGQGPEFLTYFQNEAQLEKSRLLSDRFSAERPKGSFSTLEIQRTEQGDSAMYLCASSLEGGTEAFFGQGTRLTVV.

The chain joins TRBV27 to TRBJ2-1; the match to TRBD2 covers 8 bases. The CDR3 is 16 residues long. The V gene's germline CDR1 is MNHEY and CDR2 SMNVEV (reference sequence). The ends lost 5 bases at V and 7 bases at J; junction bases unmatched: 13. The CDR3 loop reads CASSPPPAGVRNEQFF. Here the CDR3 DNA reads TGTGCCAGCAGTCCCCCCCCAGCGGGAGTCCGGAATGAGCAGTTCTTC.

V and J are TRBV7-2 and TRBJ2-7, with 8 bases matching TRBD2. Germline V CDR1 and CDR2: SGHTA, FQGNSA. Trimming at V came to 7 bases and at J to 5 bases, leaving 10 bases not matched to a gene. The CDR3 is made up of 14 amino acids. The CDR3 bases are TGTGCCAGCACACCCCCAAGCGGGAGAGACGAGCAGTACTTC. It encodes CASTPPSGRDEQYF.

This clone appeared once. One junction end does not reproduce the germline sequence, and a read error may be involved. The V and J genes are TRBV7-7 and TRBJ2-5; D is undetermined. Germline V CDR1 and CDR2: SSHAT, FNYEAQ (reference sequence). The CDR3 runs 14 residues. The CDR3 spells CASSLAGLQETQYF. CDR3 nucleotide sequence: TGTGCTAGCAGCTTAGCTGGGCTCCAAGAGACCCAGTACTTC.

Details on this clone: Other nucleotide sequences from this sample produce the same CDR3. The chain joins TRBV12-3 or TRBV12-4 to TRBJ2-7; weak D call: TRBD1 (5 bases). Trimming pared 6 bases from V and 3 bases from J, leaving 9 bases between. This CDR3 is built from 12 residues. In DNA, the CDR3 is TGTGCCAGCAGCCTTAGGGGCTACGAGCAGTACTTC. This gives the protein CASSLRGYEQYF.

The chain recombines TRBV4-2 with TRBJ2-3, with 8 bases that match TRBD2. The CDR3 has 17 residues. V gave up 2 bases and J gave up 3 bases; unmatched junction bases: 10. Germline loops: CDR1 LGHNA, CDR2 YNFKEQ. In DNA, the CDR3 is TGTGCCAGCAGCCAACACCACGGGAGCGGGAGTACAGATACGCAGTATTTT. Encoded protein: CASSQHHGSGSTDTQYF.

The chain combines TRBV5-4 with TRBJ2-7, with 8 bases matching TRBD2. There are 15 residues in the CDR3. Germline CDR1 and CDR2: SGHNT and YYREEE (reference sequence). V trimming: 10 bases; J trimming: 3 bases; junction bases outside the gene matches: 15. The CDR3 sequence: CAESSPGLGIYEQYF. CDR3 coding DNA: TGTGCCGAATCTTCCCCGGGACTAGGAATCTACGAGCAGTACTTC.

The genes are TRBV29-1 and TRBJ2-2, with D maybe TRBD2 (6 bases). The length of the CDR3 is 14 residues. Germline CDR1 and CDR2: SQVTM and ANQGSEA. The V end was cut by 6 bases, the J end by 0 bases, with 11 bases between. The CDR3 loop is CSVPGTPNTGELFF. The CDR3 coding sequence is TGCAGCGTCCCCGGGACTCCGAACACCGGGGAGCTGTTTTTT.

V gene TRBV5-1 combines with J gene TRBJ2-3; no firm D call. Germline CDR1 reads SGHRS; CDR2 reads YFSETQ. With 0 bases removed from V and 4 bases from J, the gap between germline ends came to 6 bases. The CDR3 totals 13 residues. In DNA form, the CDR3 reads TGCGCCAGCAGCTTGGGGCTCGCAGATACGCAGTATTTT. This gives the protein CASSLGLADTQYF.

Remarks on this clone: In the same sample, other DNA sequences code for this CDR3. The chain couples TRBV15 to TRBJ1-2, with a weak D call TRBD1 (5 bases). V lost 0 bases and J lost 3, with 11 bases in between. Germline loops: CDR1 LNHNV, CDR2 YYDKDF (reference sequence). The CDR3 runs 15 residues. The chain's CDR3 is CATSREGRVDYGYTF. The CDR3 coding sequence is TGTGCCACCAGCAGAGAGGGCAGGGTAGACTATGGCTACACCTTC.

This clone was seen just once. The chain links TRBV18 to TRBJ2-1; 7 nucleotides align to TRBD2. The germline V gene has CDR1 KGHSH and CDR2 LQKENI. Trimming cost V 0 bases and J 11 bases; bases outside gene matches: 4. The CDR3 has 13 residues. The CDR3 bases are TGTGCCAGCTCACCACCATCAGCGGGAAAGCAGTTCTTC. This translates into CASSPPSAGKQFF.

This chain links TRBV28 with TRBJ1-2; a possible D gene is TRBD1 (5 bases). Germline CDR1 is MDHEN and CDR2 is SYDVKM. V was clipped by 5 bases and J by 4 bases, with 8 bases between them. The CDR3 is made up of 12 amino acids. The DNA of the CDR3 is TGTGCCAGCAGTGGGGGGTTCTATGGCTACACCTTC. Amino acids: CASSGGFYGYTF.

The chain uses TRBV5-4 and TRBJ1-1; TRBD1 aligns across 9 bases. Per the germline V gene, CDR1 is SGHNT and CDR2 is YYREEE (reference sequence). The CDR3 loop spans 15 amino acids. V trimming: 5 bases; J trimming: 3 bases; junction bases outside the gene matches: 8. For the CDR3, the DNA is TGTGCCAGCAGTTTGTACAGGGGGCTCGACACTGAAGCTTTCTTT. Its translation: CASSLYRGLDTEAFF.